This TCR beta chain is from a study of shared clonotypes between healthy human individuals. General study results and limits: Larger richness was generally estimated for naive than memory subsets. Of the naive CD4 clonotypes, roughly 5% were shared across several donors.

To note about this clone: Antigen unknown.

Every donor was a Caucasian adult from Nashville, Tennessee. Trimming cost V 5 bases and J 12 bases; bases outside gene matches: 16. In germline, CDR1 is SGHTA, CDR2 FQGNSA. CDR3 length equals 15 residues. Sorted subsets were amplified in replicate PCRs using around 200 ng DNA, 32,000 or so T cell genomes. The assay was immunoSEQ multiplex PCR, and TCRdb's table has in-frame clones only and misses some. The sample records some 2.3 million clones, 85% to 95% being singletons. The receptor comes from a man between 18 and 35 years old in good health. Some clones in this sample may be carry-over from other donors' samples. This chain joins TRBV7-2 and TRBJ1-2; TRBD1 matches 9 bases. The specimen was naive CD4+ T cells from PBMCs. This sample's subset: CD45RA+ positively selected. For the CDR3, the DNA is TGTGCCAGCAGCATCCAGCCCGGACAGGGGCACTGGGACACCTTC. Residues: CASSIQPGQGHWDTF.